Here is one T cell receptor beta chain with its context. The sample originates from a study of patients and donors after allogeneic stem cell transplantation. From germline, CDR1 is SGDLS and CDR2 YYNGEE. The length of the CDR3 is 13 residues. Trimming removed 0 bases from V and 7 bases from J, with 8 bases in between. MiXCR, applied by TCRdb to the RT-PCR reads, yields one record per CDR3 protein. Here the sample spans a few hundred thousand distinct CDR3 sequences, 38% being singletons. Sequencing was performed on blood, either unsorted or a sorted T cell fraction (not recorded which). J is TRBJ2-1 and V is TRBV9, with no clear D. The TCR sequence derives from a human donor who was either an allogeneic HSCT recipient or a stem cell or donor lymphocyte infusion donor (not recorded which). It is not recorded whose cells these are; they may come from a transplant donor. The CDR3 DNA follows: TGTGCCAGCAGCGTAGCCGTGCTTAATGAGCAGTTCTTC. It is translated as CASSVAVLNEQFF.